This is a list of T cell receptor beta chains from one sample in a study of T cells in Graves' hyperthyroidism and ophthalmopathy. Each CDR3 protein gets one entry after TCRdb re-called the multiplex PCR reads with MiXCR. The sample has approximately 400,000 distinct CDR3 sequences, more than 15% seen once. The material sequenced was blood. All receptors derive from a woman between 18 and 30 years old with Graves' hyperthyroidism. Both conserved end residues are trimmed from each CDR3.

V | CDR3
TRBV12-3/TRBV12-4 | ASSPPGLDNEQF
TRBV18 | ASSPDRLVGRAF
TRBV29-1 | SVEDRDQETQY
TRBV10-2 | ASSNRALWEQY
TRBV7-2 | ASSSGRGNGANQPQH
TRBV7-3 | ASSLSLALANTGELF
TRBV15 | ATSVGTGYYEQY
TRBV5-6 | ASSLPVFAGVLGTEAF
TRBV11-2 | ASSLTVEQF
TRBV6-1 | ASSSHFRDEAF
TRBV28 | ASSFVTISTGELF
TRBV7-8 | ASSLGTGYQPQH
TRBV19 | ASSIQLNTEAF
TRBV12-3/TRBV12-4 | ASSTRSPDTQY
TRBV9 | ASSVEQGRSPLH
TRBV19 | ASSIDRLAQNEQF
TRBV3-1 | ASSPRSPTSPGDNEQF
TRBV5-1 | ASSLSGEYGYT
TRBV19 | ASSPWTGANYGYT
TRBV7-6 | ASSKQGRSGNTIY
TRBV15 | ATSPGANSYNEQL
TRBV12-3/TRBV12-4 | ASSFRLAGSEQY
TRBV12-3/TRBV12-4 | ASSFLGTRDYNEQF
TRBV5-1 | ASRFAGTVNYGYT
TRBV25-1 | ASSEWEKGQVANSGNTIY
TRBV20-1 | SARTPGLAGYNEQF